This T cell receptor beta chain was recorded in a study of human T cells and chemical hapten exposure. Separate cDNA molecules received unique molecular identifiers, which the library attached to them. TCRdb independently ran MiXCR on the RACE reads; one entry per CDR3 protein. This sample carries more than 70,000 distinct CDR3 sequences, just under 9% of them seen once, and the ten largest clones take about 3.1%. Time point of the sample: healthy volunteer bleed at 2 weeks. Total RNA was isolated from whole blood that had not been fractionated. This clonotype showed up just a few times. The CDR3 extends over 16 amino acids. V was clipped by 8 bases and J by 4 bases; unmatched bases: 16. Germline V gene lookup returns CDR1 MGHDK and CDR2 SYGVNS.

The chain carries TRBV25-1 and TRBJ1-1; 7 bases align to TRBD1. The sample consisted of whole blood. The source is a female donor in good health. Some clones in this sample may be carry-over from other donors' samples. The CDR3 protein is CASSRTDRAIGTEAFF. The CDR3, as DNA: TGTGCCAGCTCTAGAACAGACAGGGCGATAGGCACTGAAGCTTTCTTT.